This T cell receptor beta chain was sequenced in a study of blood T cell repertoires in COVID-19 (dated by TCRdb to about 2020). Regarding the complete study: Samples covering the acute and convalescent phases of COVID-19 were provided by collaborators in the United States, Italy and Spain. Samples came from the ongoing ImmuneRACE study (first 160 participants) plus 1,254 subjects from 6 global collaborators. A de-identified subject ID, COVID-19 status, age in years and sex were almost always included in the sample metadata. The dataset comprised deeply sampled blood TCRbeta repertoires from subjects exposed to, actively infected with, or recovered from COVID-19. HLA class I and class II types, where available, came from metadata supplied by the sample provider rather than from assay-based typing. The material from the prospective study consisted of cDNA or gDNA derived from T cells, B-cell-depleted T cells, or PBMCs. The repertoires were made available in a free public database intended to serve as a resource for research on the immune response to SARS-CoV-2. Broad study findings and their caveats: The amount of clinical and demographic metadata varied by source and participant and was provided uncurated.

In Seattle, one collaborating source enrolled patients while the infection was active and tracked those patients longitudinally over the course of disease. Each collaborating institution followed its own protocols to collect whole blood in K2EDTA tubes. For TCRbeta analysis, collaborator samples were shipped as frozen whole blood, as isolated PBMCs, or as DNA extracted from either sample type. Comment on this clone: It has no known antigen specificity. No base quality values were provided; no much bigger clone lies one nucleotide off.

The germline V gene provides CDR1 ENHRY and CDR2 SYGVKD. Reading from cysteine to phenylalanine, the CDR3 counts 15 amino acids. The kept DNA is CDR3 alone, 45 bases in frame from the first base. Germline trimming amounts to 3 bases on V and 3 bases on J, with 4 as the count of junction bases outside the gene matches. The immunoSEQ Assay, a bias-controlled multiplex PCR, was used to amplify TCRbeta CDR3 regions from genomic DNA. In the original analysis: The number of nucleated cells in each sample was estimated by amplification of reference gene primers within the assay. To quantify the absolute abundance of each unique TCRbeta CDR3 rearrangement, sequence reads were collapsed and filtered. For each sample, productive Simpson clonality was calculated by taking the square root of Simpson's diversity index across productive rearrangements. TCRdb's version of the immuneACCESS table is confined to in-frame rearrangements and falls short of the full clone set. An unresolved V gene accounts for under half of the shortfall where checked; the remainder is of unknown origin. That table is the source of V, J and clone size, and D and trimming were worked out from the DNA. The sample has 150,000 or so clones on record, approximately 86% of them singletons. Jointly, the top ten make up 0.55% to 0.75% of the sample.

The TCR was taken from a man in his fifties or sixties with COVID-19, enrolled during active disease. The chain links TRBV10-3 with TRBJ1-4; 7 bases in between match TRBD1. The specimen sequenced was peripheral blood. The CDR3 protein: CAISDGQASNEKLFF. The bases read TGTGCCATCAGTGATGGACAGGCTTCTAATGAAAAACTGTTTTTT.